The T cell receptor beta chain under discussion was sequenced for a study of PD-L1 blockade in urothelial cancer. Study as a whole: Blood drawn 3 weeks (second dose) and 6 weeks after treatment start was analyzed.

Stated time point: pretreatment peripheral blood. Patients suffered from locally advanced or metastatic urothelial carcinoma. Study-level findings and limits: Better survival was predicted by below-median pretreatment blood TCR clonality.

The data were produced by immunoSEQ multiplex PCR, yet TCRdb's version contains in-frame clones alone and is incomplete. The repertoire consists of some 63,000 clones, with 75% to 85% occurring once and the leading ten covering more than 5%. A few counts support this clone. Its antigen is not identified. Sequences were derived from PBMCs, sampled around atezolizumab (anti-PD-L1) treatment. This TCR was sampled from a man in his 70s with urothelial cancer.

The DNA of the CDR3 is TGTGCCAGTAGTATCCAGGGTGGGGAACTGTTTTTT. Protein sequence: CASSIQGGELFF. This chain uses TRBV19 with TRBJ1-4, with D perhaps matching TRBD1 (5 bases). V lost 3 bases to trimming and J lost 12 bases, with 11 bases between them. CDR3 size: 12 residues. From germline, CDR1 is LNHDA and CDR2 SQIVND (reference sequence).